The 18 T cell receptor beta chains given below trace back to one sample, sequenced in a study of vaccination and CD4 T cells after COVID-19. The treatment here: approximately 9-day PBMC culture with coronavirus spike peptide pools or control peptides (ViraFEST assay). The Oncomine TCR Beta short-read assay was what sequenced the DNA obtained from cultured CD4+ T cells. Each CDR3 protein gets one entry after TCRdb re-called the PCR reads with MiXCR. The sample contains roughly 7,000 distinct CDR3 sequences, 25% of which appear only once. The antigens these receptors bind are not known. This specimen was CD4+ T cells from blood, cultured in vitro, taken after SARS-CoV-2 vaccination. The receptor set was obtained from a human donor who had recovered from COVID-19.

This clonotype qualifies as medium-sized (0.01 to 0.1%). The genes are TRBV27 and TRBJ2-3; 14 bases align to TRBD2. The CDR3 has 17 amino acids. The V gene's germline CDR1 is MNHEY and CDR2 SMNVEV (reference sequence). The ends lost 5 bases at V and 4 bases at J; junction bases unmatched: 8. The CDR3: CASSTWTSGGIADTQYF. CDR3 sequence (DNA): TGTGCCAGCAGTACCTGGACTAGCGGGGGGATCGCAGATACGCAGTATTTT.

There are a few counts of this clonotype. The CDR3 here is CASSFVAEQFF. Here the CDR3 DNA reads TGTGCCAGCAGCTTTGTCGCTGAGCAGTTCTTC. This chain joins TRBV11-3 and TRBJ2-1, with unresolved D. CDR1 and CDR2 (germline): SGHNT, YENEEA. V gave up 3 bases and J gave up 9 bases, with 6 bases separating them. This CDR3 region has 11 residues.

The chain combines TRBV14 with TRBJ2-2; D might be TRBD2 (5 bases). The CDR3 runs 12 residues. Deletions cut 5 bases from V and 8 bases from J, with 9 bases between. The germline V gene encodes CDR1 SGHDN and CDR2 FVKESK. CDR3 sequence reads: CASSSGYGELFF. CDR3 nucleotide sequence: TGTGCCAGCAGCTCGGGGTATGGGGAGCTGTTTTTT.

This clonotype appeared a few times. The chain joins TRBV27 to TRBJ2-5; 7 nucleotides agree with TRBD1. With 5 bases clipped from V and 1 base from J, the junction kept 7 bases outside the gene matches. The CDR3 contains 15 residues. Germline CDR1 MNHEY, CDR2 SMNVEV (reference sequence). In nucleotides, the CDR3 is TGTGCCAGCAGTCCCTTCGGGACAGTCCAAGAGACCCAGTACTTC. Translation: CASSPFGTVQETQYF.

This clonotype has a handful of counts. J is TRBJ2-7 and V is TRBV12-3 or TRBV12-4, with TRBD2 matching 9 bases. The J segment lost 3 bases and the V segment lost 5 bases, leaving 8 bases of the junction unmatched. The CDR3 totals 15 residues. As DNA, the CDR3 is TGTGCCAGCAGTACCAGCGGGGGGCCTCACTACGAGCAGTACTTC. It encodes CASSTSGGPHYEQYF.

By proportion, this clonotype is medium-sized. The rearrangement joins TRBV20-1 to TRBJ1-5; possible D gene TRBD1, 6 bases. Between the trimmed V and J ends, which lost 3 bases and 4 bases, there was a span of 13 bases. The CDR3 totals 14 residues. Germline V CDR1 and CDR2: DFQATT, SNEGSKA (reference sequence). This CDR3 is CSARAQGTNQPQHF. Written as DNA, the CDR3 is TGCAGTGCTAGGGCGCAGGGGACTAATCAGCCCCAGCATTTT.

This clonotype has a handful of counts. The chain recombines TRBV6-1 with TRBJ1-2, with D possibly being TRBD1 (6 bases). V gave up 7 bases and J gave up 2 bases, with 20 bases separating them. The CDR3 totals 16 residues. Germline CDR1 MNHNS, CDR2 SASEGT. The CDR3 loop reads CASKPLGQSVNYGYTF. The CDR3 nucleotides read TGTGCCAGCAAACCTCTAGGACAGAGCGTGAACTATGGCTACACCTTC.

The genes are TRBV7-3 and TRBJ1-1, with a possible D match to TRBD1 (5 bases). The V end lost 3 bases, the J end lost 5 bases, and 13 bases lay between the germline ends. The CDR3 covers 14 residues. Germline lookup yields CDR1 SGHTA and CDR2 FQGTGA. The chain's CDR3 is CASSLLGGWTEAFF. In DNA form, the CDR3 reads TGTGCCAGCAGCTTGTTGGGGGGTTGGACTGAAGCTTTCTTT.

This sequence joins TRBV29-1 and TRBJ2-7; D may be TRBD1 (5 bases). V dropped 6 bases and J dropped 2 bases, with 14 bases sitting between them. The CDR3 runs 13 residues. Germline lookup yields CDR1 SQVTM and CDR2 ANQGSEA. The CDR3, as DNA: TGCAGCGTGAGGTCAGGGATAGCCTACGAGCAGTACTTC. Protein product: CSVRSGIAYEQYF.

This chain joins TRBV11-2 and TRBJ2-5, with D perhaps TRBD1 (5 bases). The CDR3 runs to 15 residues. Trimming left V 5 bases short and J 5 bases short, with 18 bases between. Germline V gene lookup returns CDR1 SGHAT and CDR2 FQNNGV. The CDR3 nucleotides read TGTGCCAGCAGCCTCGGGCCGTCAGGGTCTGAGACCCAGTACTTC. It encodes CASSLGPSGSETQYF.

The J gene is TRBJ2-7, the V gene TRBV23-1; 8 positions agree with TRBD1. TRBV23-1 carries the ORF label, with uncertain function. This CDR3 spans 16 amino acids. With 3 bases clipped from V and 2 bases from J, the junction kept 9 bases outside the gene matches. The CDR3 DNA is TGCGCCAGCAGTCAGGCCAAGGGACAGGTAGCCTACGAGCAGTACTTC. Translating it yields CASSQAKGQVAYEQYF.

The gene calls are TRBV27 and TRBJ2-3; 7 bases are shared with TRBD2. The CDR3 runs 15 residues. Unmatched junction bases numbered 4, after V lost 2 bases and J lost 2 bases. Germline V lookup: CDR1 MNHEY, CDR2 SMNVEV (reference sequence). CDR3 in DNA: TGTGCCAGCAGTTTAATGGGGGACTACACAGATACGCAGTATTTT. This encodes CASSLMGDYTDTQYF.

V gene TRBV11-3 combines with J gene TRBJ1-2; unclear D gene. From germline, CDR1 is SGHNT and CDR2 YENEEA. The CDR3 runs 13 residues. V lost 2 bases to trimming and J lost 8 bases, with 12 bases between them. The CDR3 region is CASSLYGARGYTF. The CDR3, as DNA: TGTGCCAGCAGCTTATACGGAGCCCGCGGCTACACCTTC.

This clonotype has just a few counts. The DNA for the CDR3 is TGCAGTGCTACACGCAGCGGCCTATCGACAGATACGCAGTATTTT. The encoded protein is CSATRSGLSTDTQYF. The chain links TRBV20-1 to TRBJ2-3; TRBD2 might be the D (5 bases). The CDR3 is 15 residues long. Germline loops: CDR1 DFQATT, CDR2 SNEGSKA (reference sequence). V lost 4 bases, J lost 3 bases, and 17 bases lay in between.

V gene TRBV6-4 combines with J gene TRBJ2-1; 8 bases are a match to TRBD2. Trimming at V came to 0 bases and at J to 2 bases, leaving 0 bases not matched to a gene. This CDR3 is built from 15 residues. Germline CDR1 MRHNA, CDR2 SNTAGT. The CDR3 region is CASSDSSGAYNEQFF. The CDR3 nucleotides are TGTGCCAGCAGTGACTCTAGCGGGGCCTACAATGAGCAGTTCTTC.

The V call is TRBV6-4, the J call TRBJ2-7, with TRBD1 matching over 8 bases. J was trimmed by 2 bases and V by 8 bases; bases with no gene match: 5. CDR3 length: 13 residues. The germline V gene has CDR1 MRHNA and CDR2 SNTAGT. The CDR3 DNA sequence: TGTGCCAGCGCCGGACAGGGACCCTACGAGCAGTACTTC. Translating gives CASAGQGPYEQYF.

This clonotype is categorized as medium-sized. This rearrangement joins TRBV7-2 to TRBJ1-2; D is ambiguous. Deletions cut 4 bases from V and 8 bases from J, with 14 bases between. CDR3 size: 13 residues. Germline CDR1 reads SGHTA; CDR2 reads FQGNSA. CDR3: CASSSDGSGGYTF. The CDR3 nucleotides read TGTGCCAGCAGCTCGGACGGGTCTGGAGGCTACACCTTC.

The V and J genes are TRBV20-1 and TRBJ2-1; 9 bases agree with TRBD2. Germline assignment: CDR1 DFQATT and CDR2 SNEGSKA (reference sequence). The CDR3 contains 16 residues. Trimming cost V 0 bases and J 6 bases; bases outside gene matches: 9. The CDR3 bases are TGCAGTGCTAGAGAGAGGGCGGGGGGGTGGGGCAATGAGCAGTTCTTC. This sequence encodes CSARERAGGWGNEQFF.